The rows below give T cell receptor beta chains drawn from one sample of a study of cytotoxic CD8 clonotypes in ibrutinib-treated CLL. The repertoire was sequenced with immunoSEQ multiplex PCR; TCRdb's copy has only in-frame clones and lacks some. The sample consists of some 290,000 clones, just under 80% of them appearing once. The sample consisted of PBMCs, taken before ibrutinib treatment. Receptor source: a human donor with chronic lymphocytic leukemia. Each CDR3 is given with its conserved first and last residue. Each record gives: D gene, V gene, J gene, clone size, CDR3 DNA, CDR3 protein. The D gene is left open where the match is weak. Only part of the rows carry a size: once, few, many, or a class if the clone is expanded.

d_gene: TRBD2
v_gene: TRBV9
j_gene: TRBJ2-1
abundance: .
CDR3nt: TGTGCCAGCAGCGTAGTGTCCGGGGGGGCCCAGCGTGCTGAGCAGTTCTTC
CDR3aa: CASSVVSGGAQRAEQFF

d_gene: TRBD1
v_gene: TRBV7-9
j_gene: TRBJ2-7
abundance: .
CDR3nt: TGTGCCAGCAGCCGTCCGACGACAGGGTTCTTCCACGAGCAGTACTTC
CDR3aa: CASSRPTTGFFHEQYF

d_gene: TRBD2
v_gene: TRBV4-2
j_gene: TRBJ2-1
abundance: .
CDR3nt: TGTGCCAGCAGCCAGACTGAGACTAGCGGGAGTAATGAGCAGTTCTTC
CDR3aa: CASSQTETSGSNEQFF

d_gene: TRBD2
v_gene: TRBV29-1
j_gene: TRBJ2-1
abundance: .
CDR3nt: TGCAGCGTTGAAGATCGGGGTCCGGGAGGCAATGAGCAGTTCTTC
CDR3aa: CSVEDRGPGGNEQFF

d_gene: .
v_gene: TRBV9
j_gene: TRBJ1-2
abundance: .
CDR3nt: TGTGCCAGCAGCGCCGGCGATGGCTACACCTTC
CDR3aa: CASSAGDGYTF

d_gene: TRBD2
v_gene: TRBV7-8
j_gene: TRBJ2-3
abundance: .
CDR3nt: TGTGCCAGCAGCACCTACTCTAGCGGGAGCGGGAATACGCAGTATTTT
CDR3aa: CASSTYSSGSGNTQYF

d_gene: TRBD1
v_gene: TRBV18
j_gene: TRBJ2-5
abundance: .
CDR3nt: TGTGCCAGCTCACCATTAACAGGGGGGGAGACCCAGTACTTC
CDR3aa: CASSPLTGGETQYF

d_gene: TRBD2
v_gene: TRBV7-2
j_gene: TRBJ2-1
abundance: .
CDR3nt: TGTGCCAGCAGCGGACAGACTAGCGGGACCTCCTACAATGAGCAGTTCTTC
CDR3aa: CASSGQTSGTSYNEQFF

d_gene: .
v_gene: TRBV5-1
j_gene: TRBJ2-3
abundance: once
CDR3nt: TGCGCCAGCAGCCCCGGGGGAAACACAGATACGCAGTATTTT
CDR3aa: CASSPGGNTDTQYF

d_gene: .
v_gene: TRBV5-1
j_gene: TRBJ1-5
abundance: .
CDR3nt: TGCGCCAGCAGCTTGGGGGCGGTCAATCAGCCCCAGCATTTT
CDR3aa: CASSLGAVNQPQHF

d_gene: .
v_gene: TRBV29-1
j_gene: TRBJ2-7
abundance: .
CDR3nt: TGCAGCGTTGGCGGCCATGCGGACCGGATTTACGAGCAGTACTTC
CDR3aa: CSVGGHADRIYEQYF

d_gene: .
v_gene: TRBV28
j_gene: TRBJ2-5
abundance: .
CDR3nt: TGTGCCAGCAGCTCCCCCGGGGCCGAAGAGACCCAGTACTTC
CDR3aa: CASSSPGAEETQYF

d_gene: TRBD1
v_gene: TRBV28
j_gene: TRBJ2-7
abundance: .
CDR3nt: TGTGCCAGCAGCCTAGCTTCCTCCGGGACAGGGGACGACGAGCAGTACTTC
CDR3aa: CASSLASSGTGDDEQYF

d_gene: .
v_gene: TRBV19
j_gene: TRBJ2-5
abundance: .
CDR3nt: TGTGCCACCACCGACTCAGTGACACCTGAAGAGACCCAGTACTTC
CDR3aa: CATTDSVTPEETQYF

d_gene: .
v_gene: TRBV28
j_gene: TRBJ2-3
abundance: .
CDR3nt: TGTGCCAGCAGTTTAATAATGGGGCAGAGCACAGATACGCAGTATTTT
CDR3aa: CASSLIMGQSTDTQYF

d_gene: .
v_gene: TRBV30
j_gene: TRBJ1-1
abundance: .
CDR3nt: TGTGCCTGGAGCAGGGATGGGAATGAAGCTTTCTTT
CDR3aa: CAWSRDGNEAFF

d_gene: TRBD2
v_gene: TRBV9
j_gene: TRBJ2-5
abundance: .
CDR3nt: TGTGCCAGCAGCGCCCTGTCAGCGGGGCAAGAGACCCAGTACTTC
CDR3aa: CASSALSAGQETQYF

d_gene: TRBD2
v_gene: TRBV2
j_gene: TRBJ2-1
abundance: .
CDR3nt: TGTGCCAGCCGGACTAGCGGGGTTTACAATGAGCAGTTCTTC
CDR3aa: CASRTSGVYNEQFF

d_gene: .
v_gene: TRBV7-8
j_gene: TRBJ2-1
abundance: .
CDR3nt: TGTGCCAGCAGCTTACTGGCTAGCTCGAGTGAGCAGTTCTTC
CDR3aa: CASSLLASSSEQFF